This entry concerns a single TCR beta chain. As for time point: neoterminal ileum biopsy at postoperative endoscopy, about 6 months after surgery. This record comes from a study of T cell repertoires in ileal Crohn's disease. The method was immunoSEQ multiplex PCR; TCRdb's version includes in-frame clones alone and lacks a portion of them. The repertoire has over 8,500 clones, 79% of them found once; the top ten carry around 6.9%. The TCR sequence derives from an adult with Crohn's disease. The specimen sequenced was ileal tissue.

The chain's CDR3 is CASSPGTGYGYTF. The DNA of the CDR3 is TGCGCCAGCAGCCCTGGGACAGGCTATGGCTACACCTTC. The V and J genes are TRBV5-1 and TRBJ1-2; 8 bases match TRBD1. The CDR3 is 13 residues long. Trimming at V came to 4 bases and at J to 4 bases, leaving 3 bases not matched to a gene. Germline V lookup: CDR1 SGHRS, CDR2 YFSETQ.